This T cell receptor beta chain was retrieved from a study of cytomegalovirus exposure and HLA in healthy donors. Turning to this clone: The antigen is unknown.

Overall study findings and caveats: Per a later analysis, HLA-associated TCR beta chains showed more clonal expansion than other, equally common TCR beta chains. Earlier analysis looked at TCR beta V segments, and most were productive about 90% or about 30% of the time. Sequencing probably produced one cluster of sequence variants that were highly shared. In vitro work confirmed that three CMV-associated chains recognize CMV antigens.

In the PCR, 60 Vbeta and 13 Jbeta primers were used. Method: immunoSEQ multiplex PCR; TCRdb's copy keeps in-frame clones and lacks some. The sample records over 150,000 clones, about 81% being singletons. The clonotype comes from a man aged 25 to 40 in good health and CMV-seropositive. The source material was PBMCs.

Here the CDR3 reads CASSHWLRGGLGRYEQYF. CDR3 sequence (DNA): TGTGCCAGCAGCCACTGGCTGAGGGGGGGCCTAGGTCGCTACGAGCAGTACTTC. The V gene is TRBV7-9, the J gene TRBJ2-7; TRBD2 is a possible D gene (7 bases). Germline CDR1 SEHNR, CDR2 FQNEAQ (reference sequence). Trimming removed 5 bases at V and 3 bases at J, with 26 bases between. The length of the CDR3 is 18 residues. Combining the CDR3 with reference TRBV7-9 and TRBJ2-7 gives the whole variable domain DTGVSQNPRHKITKRGQNVTFRCDPISEHNRLYWYRQTLGQGPEFLTYFQNEAQLEKSRLLSDRFSAERPKGSFSTLEIQRTEQGDSAMYLCASSHWLRGGLGRYEQYFGPGTRLTVT.